Following are 8 T cell receptor beta chains from one sample sequenced in a study of blood T cell repertoires in COVID-19. Data came from immunoSEQ multiplex PCR; TCRdb stores just in-frame clones and leaves some out. The table shows about 340,000 clones, with 65% to 90% occurring only once. Input material: peripheral blood. Receptors originate from a woman aged 55-70 years with COVID-19, enrolled during active disease.

This chain uses TRBV11-2 with TRBJ1-1, with D maybe TRBD1 (6 bases). The V end lost 5 bases, the J end lost 3 bases, and 13 bases lay between the germline ends. This CDR3 spans 14 amino acids. The germline V gene has CDR1 SGHAT and CDR2 FQNNGV. The CDR3 coding sequence is TGTGCCAGCAGCCGCGATCAGGGGCACACTGAAGCTTTCTTT. Translating gives CASSRDQGHTEAFF.

The CDR3 here is CASSLGGRGTEAFF. In DNA, the CDR3 is TGTGCCAGCAGCTTAGGGGGGCGCGGAACTGAAGCTTTCTTT. The chain uses TRBV11-3 and TRBJ1-1, with D perhaps TRBD1 (6 bases). Germline lookup yields CDR1 SGHNT and CDR2 YENEEA. The CDR3 covers 14 residues. The V gene lost 1 base and the J gene lost 5 bases, with 11 bases spanning the gap.

This clone was seen more than once but under ten times. The gene calls are TRBV27 and TRBJ2-3; 10 bases are shared with TRBD2. Germline V gene data show CDR1 as MNHEY and CDR2 as SMNVEV (reference sequence). The CDR3 is 18 amino acids. The ends lost 2 bases at V and 3 bases at J; junction bases unmatched: 11. The CDR3, as DNA: TGTGCCAGCAGTTTAGCCCCCCTGGGTAGCGGGGGGACAGATACGCAGTATTTT. Its translation is CASSLAPLGSGGTDTQYF.

This clone was recorded a few times. The J gene is TRBJ1-1, the V gene TRBV6-5; D is possibly TRBD1 (6 bases). The germline CDR1 and CDR2 sequences are MNHEY and SVGAGI. CDR3 length: 14 amino acids. V lost 6 bases, J lost 5 bases, and 16 bases lay in between. The CDR3 is CASRSAFRGTEAFF. The CDR3 coding sequence is TGTGCCAGCAGATCGGCATTTAGGGGGACTGAAGCTTTCTTT.

V is TRBV9 and J is TRBJ2-5, with D unclear. The V gene lost 1 base and the J gene lost 4 bases, with 8 bases spanning the gap. This CDR3 is built from 13 residues. Per the germline V gene, CDR1 is SGDLS and CDR2 is YYNGEE. In nucleotides, the CDR3 is TGTGCCAGCAGCGTATCAGGCCCAGAGACCCAGTACTTC. Translating it yields CASSVSGPETQYF.

The chain carries TRBV19 and TRBJ1-2; TRBD1 is a possible D gene (5 bases). Germline V gene lookup returns CDR1 LNHDA and CDR2 SQIVND (reference sequence). This CDR3 is 14 amino acids long. The V end lost 5 bases, the J end lost 0 bases, and 10 bases lay between the germline ends. CDR3 amino acids: CASSPGITNYGYTF. Here the CDR3 DNA reads TGTGCCAGTAGTCCAGGGATCACTAACTATGGCTACACCTTC. The full variable domain, completed using reference TRBV19 and TRBJ1-2, is DGGITQSPKYLFRKEGQNVTLSCEQNLNHDAMYWYRQDPGQGLRLIYYSQIVNDFQKGDIAEGYSVSREKKESFPLTVTSAQKNPTAFYLCASSPGITNYGYTFGSGTRLTVV.

This chain connects TRBV5-6 to TRBJ1-6; 9 bases are a match to TRBD1. J gave up 7 bases and V 4 bases, and 9 bases lay outside the gene matches. Germline CDR1 and CDR2: SGHDT and YYEEEE. The CDR3 consists of 16 residues. CDR3 region: CASSSFGQGKNSPLHF. CDR3 nucleotides: TGTGCCAGCAGCAGTTTTGGACAGGGGAAGAATTCACCCCTCCACTTT.

Written as DNA, the CDR3 is TGCGCCAGCAGCCCCCTGGGGACTAGGGGACAAGAGACCCAGTACTTC. The encoded protein is CASSPLGTRGQETQYF. V is TRBV4-1 and J is TRBJ2-5, with 8 bases matching TRBD2. Trimming removed 4 bases from V and 2 bases from J; junction bases left unmatched: 9. CDR3 length equals 16 residues. From germline, CDR1 is MGHRA and CDR2 YSYEKL.